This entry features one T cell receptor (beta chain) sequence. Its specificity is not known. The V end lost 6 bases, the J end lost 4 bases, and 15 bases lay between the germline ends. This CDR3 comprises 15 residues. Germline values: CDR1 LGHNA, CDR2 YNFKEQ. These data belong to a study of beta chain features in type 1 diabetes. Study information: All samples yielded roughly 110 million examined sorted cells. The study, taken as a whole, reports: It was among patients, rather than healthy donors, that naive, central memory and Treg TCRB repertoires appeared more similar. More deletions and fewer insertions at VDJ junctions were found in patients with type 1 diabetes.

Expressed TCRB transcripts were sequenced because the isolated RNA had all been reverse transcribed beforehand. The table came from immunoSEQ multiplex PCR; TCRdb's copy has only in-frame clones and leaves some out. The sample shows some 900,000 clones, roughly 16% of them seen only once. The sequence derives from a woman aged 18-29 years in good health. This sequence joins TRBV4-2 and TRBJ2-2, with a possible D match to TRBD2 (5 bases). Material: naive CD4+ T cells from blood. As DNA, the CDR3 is TGTGCCAGCAGTACTAGTGCCTTTCCCACCGGGGAGCTGTTTTTT. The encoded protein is CASSTSAFPTGELFF.